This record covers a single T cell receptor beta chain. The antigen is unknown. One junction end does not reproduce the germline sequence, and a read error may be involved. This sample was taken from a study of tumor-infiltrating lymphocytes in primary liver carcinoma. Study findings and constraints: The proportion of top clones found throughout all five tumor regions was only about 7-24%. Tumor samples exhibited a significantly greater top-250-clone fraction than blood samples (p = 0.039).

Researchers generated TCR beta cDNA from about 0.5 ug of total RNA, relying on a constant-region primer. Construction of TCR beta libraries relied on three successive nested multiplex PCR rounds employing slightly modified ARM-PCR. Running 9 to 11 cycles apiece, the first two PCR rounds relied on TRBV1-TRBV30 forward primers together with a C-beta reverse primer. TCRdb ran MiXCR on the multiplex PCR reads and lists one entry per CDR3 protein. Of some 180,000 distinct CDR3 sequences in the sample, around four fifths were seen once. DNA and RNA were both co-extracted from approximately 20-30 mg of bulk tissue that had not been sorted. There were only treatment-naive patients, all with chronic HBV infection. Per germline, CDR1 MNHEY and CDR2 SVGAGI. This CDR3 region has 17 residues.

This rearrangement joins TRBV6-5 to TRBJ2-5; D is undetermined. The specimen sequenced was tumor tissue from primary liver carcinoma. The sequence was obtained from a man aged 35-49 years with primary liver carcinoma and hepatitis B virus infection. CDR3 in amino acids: CASSYSSSGGSQETQHF. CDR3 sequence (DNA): TGTGCCAGCAGTTACTCGAGTAGTGGTGGGTCCCAAGAGACCCAGCATTTC.